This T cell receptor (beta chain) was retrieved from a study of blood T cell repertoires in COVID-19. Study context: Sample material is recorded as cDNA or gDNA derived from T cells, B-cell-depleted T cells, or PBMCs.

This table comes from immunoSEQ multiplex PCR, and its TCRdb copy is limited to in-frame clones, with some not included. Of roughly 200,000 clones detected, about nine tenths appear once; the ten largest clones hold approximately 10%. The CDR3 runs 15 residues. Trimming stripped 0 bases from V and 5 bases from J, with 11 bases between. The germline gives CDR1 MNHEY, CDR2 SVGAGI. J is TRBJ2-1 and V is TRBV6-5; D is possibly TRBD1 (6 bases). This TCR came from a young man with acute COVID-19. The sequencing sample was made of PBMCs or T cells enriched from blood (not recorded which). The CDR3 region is CASSYSDRSHNEQFF. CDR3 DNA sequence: TGTGCCAGCAGTTACTCCGACAGGAGTCACAATGAGCAGTTCTTC.